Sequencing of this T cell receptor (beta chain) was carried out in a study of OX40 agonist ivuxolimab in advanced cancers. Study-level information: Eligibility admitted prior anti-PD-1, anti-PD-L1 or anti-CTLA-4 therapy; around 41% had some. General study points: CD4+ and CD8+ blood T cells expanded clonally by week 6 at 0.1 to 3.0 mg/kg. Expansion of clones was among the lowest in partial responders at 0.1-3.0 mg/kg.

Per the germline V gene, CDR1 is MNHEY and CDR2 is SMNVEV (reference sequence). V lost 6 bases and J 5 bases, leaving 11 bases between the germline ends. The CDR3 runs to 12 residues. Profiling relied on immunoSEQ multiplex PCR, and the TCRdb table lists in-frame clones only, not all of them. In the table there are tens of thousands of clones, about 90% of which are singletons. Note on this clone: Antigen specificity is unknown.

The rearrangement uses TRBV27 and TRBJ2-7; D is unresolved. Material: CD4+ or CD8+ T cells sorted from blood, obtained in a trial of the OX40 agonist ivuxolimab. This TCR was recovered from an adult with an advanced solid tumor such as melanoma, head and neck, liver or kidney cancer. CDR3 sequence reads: CASRRLGDEQYF. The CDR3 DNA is TGTGCCAGCAGGCGTCTGGGTGACGAGCAGTACTTC.